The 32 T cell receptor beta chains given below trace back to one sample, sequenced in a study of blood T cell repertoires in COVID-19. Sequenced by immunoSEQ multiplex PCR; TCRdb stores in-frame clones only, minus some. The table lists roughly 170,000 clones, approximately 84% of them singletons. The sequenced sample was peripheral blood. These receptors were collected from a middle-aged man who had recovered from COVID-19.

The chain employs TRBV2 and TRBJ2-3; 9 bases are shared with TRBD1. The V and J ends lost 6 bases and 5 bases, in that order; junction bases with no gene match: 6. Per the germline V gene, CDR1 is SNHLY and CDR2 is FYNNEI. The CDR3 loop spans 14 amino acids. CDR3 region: CASSWTGVGDTQYF. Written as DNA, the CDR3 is TGTGCCAGCAGCTGGACAGGGGTAGGAGATACGCAGTATTTT.

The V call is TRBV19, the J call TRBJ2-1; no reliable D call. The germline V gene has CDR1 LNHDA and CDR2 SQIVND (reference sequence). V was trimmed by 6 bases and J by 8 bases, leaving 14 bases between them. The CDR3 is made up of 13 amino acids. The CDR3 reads CASRAPGLDEQFF. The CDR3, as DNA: TGTGCCAGTAGGGCCCCGGGTCTCGATGAGCAGTTCTTC.

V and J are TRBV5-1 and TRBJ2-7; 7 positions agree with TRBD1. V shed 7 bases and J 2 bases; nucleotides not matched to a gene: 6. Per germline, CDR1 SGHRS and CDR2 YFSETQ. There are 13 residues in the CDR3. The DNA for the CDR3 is TGCGCCAGCTCCCGGACAGGCACCTACGAGCAGTACTTC. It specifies CASSRTGTYEQYF.

CDR3 in amino acids: CASTTGAGNTIYF. In nucleotides, the CDR3 is TGTGCCAGCACAACAGGGGCTGGAAACACCATATATTTT. V usage is TRBV6-5 and J usage is TRBJ1-3; 7 nucleotides agree with TRBD1. Germline assignment: CDR1 MNHEY and CDR2 SVGAGI. CDR3 size: 13 residues. Unmatched junction bases numbered 2, after V lost 7 bases and J lost 2 bases.

The CDR3 DNA reads as TGCAGCGTGGGGACAGTTTACGAGCAGTACTTC. Encoded protein: CSVGTVYEQYF. V is TRBV29-1 and J is TRBJ2-7; 7 nucleotides match TRBD1. This CDR3 contains 11 residues. J lost 4 bases, V lost 6 bases, and 3 bases had no gene match. CDR1 and CDR2 from the germline V gene are SQVTM and ANQGSEA.

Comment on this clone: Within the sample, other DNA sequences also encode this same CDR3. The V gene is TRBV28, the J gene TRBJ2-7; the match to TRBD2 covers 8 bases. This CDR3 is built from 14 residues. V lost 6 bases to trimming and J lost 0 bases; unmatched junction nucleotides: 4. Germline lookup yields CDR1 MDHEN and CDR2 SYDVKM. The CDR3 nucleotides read TGTGCCAGCAGCACCAGCGGGAGCTCCTACGAGCAGTACTTC. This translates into CASSTSGSSYEQYF.

CDR3 DNA: TGTGCCAGCAGTTACGAAGGGACAGGGGTCTATGGCTACACCTTC. This encodes CASSYEGTGVYGYTF. The chain couples TRBV6-6 to TRBJ1-2; 10 bases map to TRBD1. The CDR3 is 15 amino acids. The V gene end was trimmed by 2 bases and the J gene end by 4 bases; junction bases not matched to a gene: 4. Germline-derived CDR1 and CDR2 are MNHNY and SVGAGI (reference sequence).

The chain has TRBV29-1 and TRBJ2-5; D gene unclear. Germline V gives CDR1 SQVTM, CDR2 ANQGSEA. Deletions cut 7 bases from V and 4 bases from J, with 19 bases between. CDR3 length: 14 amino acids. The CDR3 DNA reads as TGCAGCGCCGAGAGCCTAGGCGACGGAGAGACCCAGTACTTC. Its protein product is CSAESLGDGETQYF.

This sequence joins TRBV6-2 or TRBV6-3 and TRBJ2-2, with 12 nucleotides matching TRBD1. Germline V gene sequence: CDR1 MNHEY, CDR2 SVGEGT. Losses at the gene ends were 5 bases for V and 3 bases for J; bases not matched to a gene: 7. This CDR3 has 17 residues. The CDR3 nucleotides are TGTGCCAGCAGTACGGAGGGACAGGGGGCTTACACCGGGGAGCTGTTTTTT. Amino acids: CASSTEGQGAYTGELFF.

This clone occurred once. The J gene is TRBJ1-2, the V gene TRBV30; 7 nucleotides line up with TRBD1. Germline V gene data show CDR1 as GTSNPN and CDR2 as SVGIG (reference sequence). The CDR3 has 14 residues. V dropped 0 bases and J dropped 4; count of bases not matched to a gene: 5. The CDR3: CAWSVPGGPYGYTF. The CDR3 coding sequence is TGTGCCTGGAGTGTACCAGGGGGACCCTATGGCTACACCTTC.

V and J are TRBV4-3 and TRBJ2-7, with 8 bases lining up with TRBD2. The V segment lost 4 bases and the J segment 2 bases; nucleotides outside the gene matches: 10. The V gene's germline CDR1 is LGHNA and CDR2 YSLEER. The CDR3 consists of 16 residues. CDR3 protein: CASSPKSNSGTYEQYF. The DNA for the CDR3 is TGCGCCAGCAGCCCAAAGTCTAATAGCGGGACCTACGAGCAGTACTTC.

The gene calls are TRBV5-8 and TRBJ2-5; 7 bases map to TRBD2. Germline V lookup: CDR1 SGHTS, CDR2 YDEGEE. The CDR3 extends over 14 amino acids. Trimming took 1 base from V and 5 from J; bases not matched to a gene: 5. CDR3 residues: CASSLTPGGETQYF. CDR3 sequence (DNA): TGTGCCAGCAGCTTGACCCCCGGGGGGGAGACCCAGTACTTC. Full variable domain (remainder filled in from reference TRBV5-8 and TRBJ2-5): EAGVTQSPTHLIKTRGQQATLRCSPISGHTSVYWYQQALGLGLQFLLWYDEGEERNRGNFPPRFSGRQFPNYSSELNVNALELEDSALYLCASSLTPGGETQYFGPGTRLLVL.

The CDR3: CASTKDRGISYEQYF. The CDR3 DNA reads TGTGCCAGCACCAAGGACAGGGGGATTTCCTACGAGCAGTACTTC. The V and J genes are TRBV21-1 and TRBJ2-7; TRBD1 reflects the table's D call only, with no check against the DNA. TRBV21-1 is termed a pseudogene. This CDR3 comprises 15 residues.

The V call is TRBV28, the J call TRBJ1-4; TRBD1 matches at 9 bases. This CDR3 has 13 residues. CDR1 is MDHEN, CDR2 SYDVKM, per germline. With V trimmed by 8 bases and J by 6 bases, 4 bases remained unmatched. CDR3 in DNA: TGTGCCAGCTGGGACAGGGCGTATGAAAAACTGTTTTTT. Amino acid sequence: CASWDRAYEKLFF. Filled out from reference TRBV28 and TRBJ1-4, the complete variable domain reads DVKVTQSSRYLVKRTGEKVFLECVQDMDHENMFWYRQDPGLGLRLIYFSYDVKMKEKGDIPEGYSVSREKKERFSLILESASTNQTSMYLCASWDRAYEKLFFGSGTQLSVL.

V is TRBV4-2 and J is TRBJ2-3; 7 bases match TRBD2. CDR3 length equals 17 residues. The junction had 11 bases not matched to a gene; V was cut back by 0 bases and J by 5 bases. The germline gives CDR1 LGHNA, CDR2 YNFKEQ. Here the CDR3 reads CASSQEDLAGRGDTQYF. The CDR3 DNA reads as TGTGCCAGCAGCCAAGAGGATTTAGCGGGTCGTGGAGATACGCAGTATTTT.

This CDR3 reads CASSFASTRQETQYF. DNA of the CDR3: TGTGCCAGCAGCTTCGCCTCGACTAGGCAAGAGACCCAGTACTTC. The chain is built from TRBV5-4 and TRBJ2-5, with D perhaps matching TRBD2 (6 bases). The CDR3 sequence is 15 residues long. Germline V gene data show CDR1 as SGHNT and CDR2 as YYREEE (reference sequence). V gave up 2 bases and J gave up 2 bases, with 13 bases separating them. Combining the CDR3 with reference TRBV5-4 and TRBJ2-5 gives the whole variable domain ETGVTQSPTHLIKTRGQQVTLRCSSQSGHNTVSWYQQALGQGPQFIFQYYREEENGRGNFPPRFSGLQFPNYSSELNVNALELDDSALYLCASSFASTRQETQYFGPGTRLLVL.

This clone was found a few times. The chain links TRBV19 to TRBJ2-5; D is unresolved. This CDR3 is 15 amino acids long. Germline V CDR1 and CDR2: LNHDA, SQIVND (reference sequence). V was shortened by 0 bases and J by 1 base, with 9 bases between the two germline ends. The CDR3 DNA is TGTGCCAGTAGTATAGAACCAGACACCCAAGAGACCCAGTACTTC. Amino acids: CASSIEPDTQETQYF.

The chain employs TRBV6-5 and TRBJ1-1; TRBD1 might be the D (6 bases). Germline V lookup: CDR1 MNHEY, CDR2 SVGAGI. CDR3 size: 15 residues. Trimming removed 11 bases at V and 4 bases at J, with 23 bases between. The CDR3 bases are TGTGCCGCTGCATTGGACAGATCTAGGGGCACTGAAGCTTTCTTT. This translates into CAAALDRSRGTEAFF.

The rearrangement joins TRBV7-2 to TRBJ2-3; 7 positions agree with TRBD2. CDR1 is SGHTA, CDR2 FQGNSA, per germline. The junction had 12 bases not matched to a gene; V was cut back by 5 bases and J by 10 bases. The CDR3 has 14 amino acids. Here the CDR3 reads CASSPPASSGAQYF. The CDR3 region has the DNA TGTGCCAGCAGCCCCCCAGCCTCTAGCGGAGCGCAGTATTTT. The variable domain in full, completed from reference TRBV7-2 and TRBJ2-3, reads GAGVSQSPSNKVTEKGKDVELRCDPISGHTALYWYRQSLGQGLEFLIYFQGNSAPDKSGLPSDRFSAERTGGSVSTLTIQRTQQEDSAVYLCASSPPASSGAQYFGPGTRLTVL.

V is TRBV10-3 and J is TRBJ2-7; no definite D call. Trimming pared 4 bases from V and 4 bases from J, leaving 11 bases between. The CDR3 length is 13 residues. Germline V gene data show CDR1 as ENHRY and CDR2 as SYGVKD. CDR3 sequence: CAISAQKSYEQYF. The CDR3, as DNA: TGTGCCATCAGTGCTCAGAAAAGTTACGAGCAGTACTTC.

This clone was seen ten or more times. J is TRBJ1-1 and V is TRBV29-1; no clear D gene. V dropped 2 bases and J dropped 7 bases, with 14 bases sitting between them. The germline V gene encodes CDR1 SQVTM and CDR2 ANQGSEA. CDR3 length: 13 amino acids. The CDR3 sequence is CSVESVQRYEAFF. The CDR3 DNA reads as TGCAGCGTTGAATCGGTACAGCGGTATGAAGCTTTCTTT.

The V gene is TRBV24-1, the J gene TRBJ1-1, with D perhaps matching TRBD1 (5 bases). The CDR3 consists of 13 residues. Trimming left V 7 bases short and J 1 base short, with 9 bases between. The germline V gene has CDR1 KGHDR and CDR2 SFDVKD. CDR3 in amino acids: CATRQGTNTEAFF. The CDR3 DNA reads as TGTGCCACCAGGCAGGGTACGAACACTGAAGCTTTCTTT.

The CDR3 DNA follows: TGTGCCAGCTCACCTAGTTCCAGGCGGGCTGTGGGGGAGCAGTACTTC. This encodes CASSPSSRRAVGEQYF. V usage is TRBV18 and J usage is TRBJ2-7; tentative D call: TRBD2 (5 bases). Germline V gene sequence: CDR1 KGHSH, CDR2 LQKENI. The CDR3 contains 16 residues. The germline V and J ends were trimmed by 3 bases and 7 bases, with 22 bases remaining between them.

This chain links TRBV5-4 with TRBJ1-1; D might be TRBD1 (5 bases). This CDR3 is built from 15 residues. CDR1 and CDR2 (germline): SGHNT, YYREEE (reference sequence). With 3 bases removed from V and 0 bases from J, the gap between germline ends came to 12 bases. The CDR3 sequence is CASSWGGAMNTEAFF. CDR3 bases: TGTGCCAGCAGCTGGGGAGGGGCAATGAACACTGAAGCTTTCTTT.

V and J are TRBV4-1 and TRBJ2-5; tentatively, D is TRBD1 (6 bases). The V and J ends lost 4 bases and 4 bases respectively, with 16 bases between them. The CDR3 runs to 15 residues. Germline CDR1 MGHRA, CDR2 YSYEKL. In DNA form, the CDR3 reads TGCGCCAGCAGCCGAGAAAACAGGGTTGGAGAGACCCAGTACTTC. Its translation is CASSRENRVGETQYF.

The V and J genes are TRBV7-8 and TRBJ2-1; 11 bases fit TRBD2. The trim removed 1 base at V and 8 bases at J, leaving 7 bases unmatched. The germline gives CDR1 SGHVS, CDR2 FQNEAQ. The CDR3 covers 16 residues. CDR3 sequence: CASSLEGTSGGHEQFF. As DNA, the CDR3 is TGTGCCAGCAGCTTAGAGGGGACTAGCGGCGGCCATGAGCAGTTCTTC.

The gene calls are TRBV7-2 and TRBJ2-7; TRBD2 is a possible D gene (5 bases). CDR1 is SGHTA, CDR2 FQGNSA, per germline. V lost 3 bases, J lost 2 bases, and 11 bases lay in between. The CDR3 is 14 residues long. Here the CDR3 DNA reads TGTGCCAGCAGCTTTTACGAGGGTCCCTACGAGCAGTACTTC. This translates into CASSFYEGPYEQYF.

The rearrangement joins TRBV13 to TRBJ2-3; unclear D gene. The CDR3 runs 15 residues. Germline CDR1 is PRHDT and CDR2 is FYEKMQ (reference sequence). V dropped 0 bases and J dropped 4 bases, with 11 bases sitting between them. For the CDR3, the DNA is TGTGCCAGCAGCTTAGGGGAGCTTCGCTCAGATACGCAGTATTTT. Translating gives CASSLGELRSDTQYF. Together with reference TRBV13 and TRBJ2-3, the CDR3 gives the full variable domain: AAGVIQSPRHLIKEKRETATLKCYPIPRHDTVYWYQQGPGQDPQFLISFYEKMQSDKGSIPDRFSAQQFSDYHSELNMSSLELGDSALYFCASSLGELRSDTQYFGPGTRLTVL.

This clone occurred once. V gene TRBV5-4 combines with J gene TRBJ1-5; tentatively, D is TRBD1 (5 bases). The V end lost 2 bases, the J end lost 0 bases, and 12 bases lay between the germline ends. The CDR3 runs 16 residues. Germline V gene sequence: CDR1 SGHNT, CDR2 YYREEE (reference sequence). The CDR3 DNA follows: TGTGCCAGCAGCTTAGGAGGGGTCAATAGCAATCAGCCCCAGCATTTT. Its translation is CASSLGGVNSNQPQHF.

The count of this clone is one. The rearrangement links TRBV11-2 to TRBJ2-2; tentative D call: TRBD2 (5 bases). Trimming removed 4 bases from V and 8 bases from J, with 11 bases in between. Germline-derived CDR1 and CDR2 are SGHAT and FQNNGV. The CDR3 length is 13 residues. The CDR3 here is CASSYHSGGELFF. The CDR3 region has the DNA TGTGCCAGCAGCTACCACTCGGGGGGGGAGCTGTTTTTT.

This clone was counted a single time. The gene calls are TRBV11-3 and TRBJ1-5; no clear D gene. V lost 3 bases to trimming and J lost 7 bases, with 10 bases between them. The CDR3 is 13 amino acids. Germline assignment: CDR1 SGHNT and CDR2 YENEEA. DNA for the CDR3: TGTGCCAGCAGCTTGTCCTTGGGCCAGCCCCAGCATTTT. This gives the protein CASSLSLGQPQHF.

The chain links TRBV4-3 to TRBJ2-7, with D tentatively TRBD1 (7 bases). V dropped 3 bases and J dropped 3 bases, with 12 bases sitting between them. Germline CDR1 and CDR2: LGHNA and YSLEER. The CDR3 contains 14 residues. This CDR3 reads CASSHSGQDYEQYF. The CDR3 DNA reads TGCGCCAGCAGCCATAGCGGACAGGACTACGAGCAGTACTTC.